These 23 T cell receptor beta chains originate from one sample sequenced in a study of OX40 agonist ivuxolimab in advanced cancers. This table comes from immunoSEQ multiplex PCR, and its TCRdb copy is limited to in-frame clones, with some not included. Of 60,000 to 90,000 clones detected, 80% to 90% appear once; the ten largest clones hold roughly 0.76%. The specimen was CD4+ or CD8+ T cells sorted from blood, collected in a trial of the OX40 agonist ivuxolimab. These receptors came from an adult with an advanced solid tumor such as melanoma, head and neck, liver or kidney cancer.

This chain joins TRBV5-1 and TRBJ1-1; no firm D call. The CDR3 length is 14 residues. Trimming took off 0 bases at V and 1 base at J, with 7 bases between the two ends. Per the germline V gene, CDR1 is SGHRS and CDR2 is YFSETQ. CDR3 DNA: TGCGCCAGCAGCTTGGCTCCAGAGAACACTGAAGCTTTCTTT. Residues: CASSLAPENTEAFF.

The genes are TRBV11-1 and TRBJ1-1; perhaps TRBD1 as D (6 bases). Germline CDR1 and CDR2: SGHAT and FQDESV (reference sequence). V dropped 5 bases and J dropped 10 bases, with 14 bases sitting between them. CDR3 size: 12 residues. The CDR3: CASSMQGRGAFF. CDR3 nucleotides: TGTGCCAGCAGCATGCAGGGGCGAGGAGCTTTCTTT.

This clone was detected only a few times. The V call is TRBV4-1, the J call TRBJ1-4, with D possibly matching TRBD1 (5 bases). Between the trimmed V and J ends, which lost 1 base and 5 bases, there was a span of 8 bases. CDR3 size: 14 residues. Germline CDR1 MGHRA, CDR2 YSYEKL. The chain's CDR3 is CASSQGPGNEKLFF. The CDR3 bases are TGCGCCAGCAGCCAAGGGCCAGGGAATGAAAAACTGTTTTTT.

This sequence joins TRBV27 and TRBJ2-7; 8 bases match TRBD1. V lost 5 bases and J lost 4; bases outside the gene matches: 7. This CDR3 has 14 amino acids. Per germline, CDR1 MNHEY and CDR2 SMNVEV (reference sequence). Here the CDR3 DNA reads TGTGCCAGCAGTAAAGGGACAGGTCGTTACGAGCAGTACTTC. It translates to CASSKGTGRYEQYF.

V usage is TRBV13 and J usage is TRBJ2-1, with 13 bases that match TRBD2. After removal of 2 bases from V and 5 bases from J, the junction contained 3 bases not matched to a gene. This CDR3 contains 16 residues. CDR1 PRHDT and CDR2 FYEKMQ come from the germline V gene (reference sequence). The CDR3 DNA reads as TGTGCCAGCAGCTTATCCGGACTAGCGGGAGACAATGAGCAGTTCTTC. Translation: CASSLSGLAGDNEQFF.

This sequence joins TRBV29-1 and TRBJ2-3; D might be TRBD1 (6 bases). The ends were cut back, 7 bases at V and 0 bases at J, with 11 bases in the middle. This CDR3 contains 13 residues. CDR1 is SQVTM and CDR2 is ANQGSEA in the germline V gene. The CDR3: CSAKQGSTDTQYF. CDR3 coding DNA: TGCAGCGCTAAACAGGGTAGCACAGATACGCAGTATTTT.

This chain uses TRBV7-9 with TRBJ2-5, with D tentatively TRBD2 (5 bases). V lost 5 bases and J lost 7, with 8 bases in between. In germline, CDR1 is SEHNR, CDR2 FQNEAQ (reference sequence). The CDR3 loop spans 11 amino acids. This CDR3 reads CASSGSGTQYF. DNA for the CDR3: TGTGCCAGCAGCGGGAGTGGGACCCAGTACTTC.

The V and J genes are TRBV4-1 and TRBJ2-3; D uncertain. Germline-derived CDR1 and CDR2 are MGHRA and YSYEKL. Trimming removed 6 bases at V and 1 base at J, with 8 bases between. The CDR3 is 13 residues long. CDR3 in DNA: TGCGCCAGCAGTAGTACCGGCACAGATACGCAGTATTTT. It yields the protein CASSSTGTDTQYF.

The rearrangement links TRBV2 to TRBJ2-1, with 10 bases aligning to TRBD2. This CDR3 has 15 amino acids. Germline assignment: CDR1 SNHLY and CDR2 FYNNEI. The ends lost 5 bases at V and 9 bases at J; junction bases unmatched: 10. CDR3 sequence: CASSPRLAGASEQFF. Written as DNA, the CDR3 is TGTGCCAGCAGTCCCCGGCTAGCGGGGGCCTCTGAGCAGTTCTTC. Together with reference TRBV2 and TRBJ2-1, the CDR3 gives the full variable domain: EPEVTQTPSHQVTQMGQEVILRCVPISNHLYFYWYRQILGQKVEFLVSFYNNEISEKSEIFDDQFSVERPDGSNFTLKIRSTKLEDSAMYFCASSPRLAGASEQFFGPGTRLTVL.

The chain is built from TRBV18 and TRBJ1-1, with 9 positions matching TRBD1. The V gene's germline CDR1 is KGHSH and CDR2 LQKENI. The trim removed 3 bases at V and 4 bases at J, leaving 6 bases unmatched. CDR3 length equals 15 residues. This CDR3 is CASSPRTGVITEAFF. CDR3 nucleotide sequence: TGTGCCAGCTCACCTAGGACAGGGGTAATCACTGAAGCTTTCTTT.

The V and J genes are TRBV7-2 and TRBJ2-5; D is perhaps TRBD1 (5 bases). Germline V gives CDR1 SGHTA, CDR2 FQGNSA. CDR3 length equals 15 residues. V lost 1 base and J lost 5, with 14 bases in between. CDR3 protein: CASSLDLQGGETQYF. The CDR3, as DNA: TGTGCCAGCAGCTTAGATCTCCAGGGCGGTGAGACCCAGTACTTC.

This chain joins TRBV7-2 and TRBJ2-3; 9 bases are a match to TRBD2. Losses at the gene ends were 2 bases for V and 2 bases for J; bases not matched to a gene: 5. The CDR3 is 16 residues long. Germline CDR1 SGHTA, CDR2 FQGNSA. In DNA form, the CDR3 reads TGTGCCAGCAGCTTATTAGCGGGAGTTGCCACAGATACGCAGTATTTT. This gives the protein CASSLLAGVATDTQYF.

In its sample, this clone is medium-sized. In DNA, the CDR3 is TGTGCCAGCAGCACGGGACCCATTTATGGCTACACCTTC. Residues: CASSTGPIYGYTF. The chain uses TRBV2 and TRBJ1-2, with a possible D match to TRBD1 (5 bases). Germline V CDR1 and CDR2: SNHLY, FYNNEI. Trimming left V 6 bases short and J 5 bases short, with 13 bases between. The CDR3 has 13 residues.

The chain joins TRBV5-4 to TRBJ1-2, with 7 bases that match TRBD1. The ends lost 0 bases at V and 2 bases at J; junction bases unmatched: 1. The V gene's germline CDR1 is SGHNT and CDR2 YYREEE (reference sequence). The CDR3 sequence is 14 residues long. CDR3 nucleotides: TGTGCCAGCAGCTTGGGGGGACAGAACTATGGCTACACCTTC. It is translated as CASSLGGQNYGYTF.

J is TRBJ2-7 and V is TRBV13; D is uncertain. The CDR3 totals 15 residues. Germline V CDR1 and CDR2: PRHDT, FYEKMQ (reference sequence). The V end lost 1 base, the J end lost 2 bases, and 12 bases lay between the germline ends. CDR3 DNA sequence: TGTGCCAGCAGCTTAGCAGGAATATCCACCTACGAGCAGTACTTC. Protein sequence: CASSLAGISTYEQYF.

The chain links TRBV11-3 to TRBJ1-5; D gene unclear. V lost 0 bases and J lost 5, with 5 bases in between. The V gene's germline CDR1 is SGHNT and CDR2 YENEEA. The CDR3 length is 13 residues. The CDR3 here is CASSLDSHQPQHF. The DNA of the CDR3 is TGTGCCAGCAGCTTAGATTCTCATCAGCCCCAGCATTTT. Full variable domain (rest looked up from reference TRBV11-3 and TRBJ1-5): EAGVVQSPRYKIIEKKQPVAFWCNPISGHNTLYWYLQNLGQGPELLIRYENEEAVDDSQLPKDRFSAERLKGVDSTLKIQPAELGDSAVYLCASSLDSHQPQHFGDGTRLSIL.

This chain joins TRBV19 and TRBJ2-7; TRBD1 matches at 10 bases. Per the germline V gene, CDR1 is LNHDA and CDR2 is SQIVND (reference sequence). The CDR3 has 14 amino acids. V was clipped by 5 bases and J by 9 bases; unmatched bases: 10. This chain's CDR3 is CASSGSGTGERQYF. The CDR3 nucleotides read TGTGCCAGTAGTGGATCCGGGACAGGGGAAAGGCAGTACTTC.

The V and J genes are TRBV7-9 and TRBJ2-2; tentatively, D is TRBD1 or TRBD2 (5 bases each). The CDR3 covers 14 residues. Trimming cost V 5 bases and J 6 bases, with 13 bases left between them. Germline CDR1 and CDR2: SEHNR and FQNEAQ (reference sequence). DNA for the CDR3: TGTGCCAGCAGCCCCCAGGGAGTCGCCGGGGAGCTGTTTTTT. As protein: CASSPQGVAGELFF. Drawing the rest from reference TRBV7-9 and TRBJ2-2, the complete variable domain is DTGVSQNPRHKITKRGQNVTFRCDPISEHNRLYWYRQTLGQGPEFLTYFQNEAQLEKSRLLSDRFSAERPKGSFSTLEIQRTEQGDSAMYLCASSPQGVAGELFFGEGSRLTVL.

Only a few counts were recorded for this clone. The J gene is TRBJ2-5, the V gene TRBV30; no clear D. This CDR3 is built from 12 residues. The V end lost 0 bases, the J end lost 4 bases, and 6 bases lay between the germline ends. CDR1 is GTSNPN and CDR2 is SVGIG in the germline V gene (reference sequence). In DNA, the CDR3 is TGTGCCTGGAGTGTGGGCGGAGAGACCCAGTACTTC. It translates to CAWSVGGETQYF.

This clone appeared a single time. The chain's CDR3 is CASSLGSGGIYTGELFF. CDR3 DNA: TGTGCCAGCAGCTTAGGTAGCGGGGGGATTTACACCGGGGAGCTGTTTTTT. The chain has TRBV5-6 and TRBJ2-2; 10 positions agree with TRBD2. The V gene's germline CDR1 is SGHDT and CDR2 YYEEEE. J gave up 3 bases and V 2 bases, and 7 bases lay outside the gene matches. The CDR3 is 17 amino acids.

The CDR3 nucleotides read TGTGCCAGCAGTCTCGGTGGAGGGATGAACACTGAAGCTTTCTTT. Protein: CASSLGGGMNTEAFF. The gene calls are TRBV7-9 and TRBJ1-1; D is uncertain. CDR3 length: 15 amino acids. Germline-derived CDR1 and CDR2 are SEHNR and FQNEAQ (reference sequence). Trimming removed 6 bases at V and 0 bases at J, with 14 bases between.

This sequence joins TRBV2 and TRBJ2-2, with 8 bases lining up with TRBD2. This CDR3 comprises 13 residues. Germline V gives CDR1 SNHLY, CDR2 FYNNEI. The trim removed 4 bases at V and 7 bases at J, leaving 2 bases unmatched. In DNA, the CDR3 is TGTGCCAGCAGTGCCACTAGCGGCGGGGAGCTGTTTTTT. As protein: CASSATSGGELFF.

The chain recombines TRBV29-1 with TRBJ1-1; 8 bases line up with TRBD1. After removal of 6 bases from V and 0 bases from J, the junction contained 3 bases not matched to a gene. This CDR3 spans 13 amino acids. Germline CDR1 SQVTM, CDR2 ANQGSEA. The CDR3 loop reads CSVRGLVNTEAFF. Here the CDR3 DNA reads TGCAGCGTCAGGGGGCTGGTGAACACTGAAGCTTTCTTT.